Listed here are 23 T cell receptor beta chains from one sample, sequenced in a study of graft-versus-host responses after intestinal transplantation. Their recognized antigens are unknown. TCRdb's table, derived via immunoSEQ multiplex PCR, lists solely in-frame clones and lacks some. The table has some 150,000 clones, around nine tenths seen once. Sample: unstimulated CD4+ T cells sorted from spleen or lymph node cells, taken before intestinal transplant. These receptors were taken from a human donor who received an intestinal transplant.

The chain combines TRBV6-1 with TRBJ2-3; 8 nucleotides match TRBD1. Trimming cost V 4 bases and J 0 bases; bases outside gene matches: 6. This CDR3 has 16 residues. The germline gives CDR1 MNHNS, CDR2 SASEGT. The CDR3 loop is CASSGPTGVSTDTQYF. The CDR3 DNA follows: TGTGCCAGCAGTGGTCCGACAGGGGTCAGCACAGATACGCAGTATTTT.

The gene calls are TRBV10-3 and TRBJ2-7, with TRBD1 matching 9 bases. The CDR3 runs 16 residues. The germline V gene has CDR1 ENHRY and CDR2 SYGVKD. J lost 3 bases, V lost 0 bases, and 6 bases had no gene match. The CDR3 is CAISESQGTGLYEQYF. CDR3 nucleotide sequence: TGTGCCATCAGTGAGTCTCAAGGGACAGGGCTCTACGAGCAGTACTTC.

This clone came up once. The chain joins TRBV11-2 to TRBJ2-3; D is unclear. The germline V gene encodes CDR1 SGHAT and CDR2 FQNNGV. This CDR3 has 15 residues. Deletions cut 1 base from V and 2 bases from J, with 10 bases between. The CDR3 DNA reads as TGTGCCAGCAGCTTAGTGGCGGCCCACACAGATACGCAGTATTTT. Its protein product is CASSLVAAHTDTQYF.

The CDR3 loop reads CASSWAGGRGAYEQYF. CDR3 nucleotides: TGTGCCAGCAGTTGGGCCGGCGGCAGGGGGGCCTACGAGCAGTACTTC. The chain carries TRBV7-8 and TRBJ2-7; D is perhaps TRBD1 (7 bases). The CDR3 runs to 16 residues. V dropped 6 bases and J dropped 2 bases, with 20 bases sitting between them. CDR1 and CDR2 (germline): SGHVS, FQNEAQ.

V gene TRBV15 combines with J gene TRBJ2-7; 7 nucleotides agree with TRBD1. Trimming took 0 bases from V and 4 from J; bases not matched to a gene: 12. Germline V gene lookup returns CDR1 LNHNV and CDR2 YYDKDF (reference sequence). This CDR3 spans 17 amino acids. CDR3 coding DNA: TGTGCCACCAGCAGAGATCTTTCGGACAGGCTCGGTTACGAGCAGTACTTC. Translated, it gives CATSRDLSDRLGYEQYF. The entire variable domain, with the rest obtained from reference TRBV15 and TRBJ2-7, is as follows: DAMVIQNPRYQVTQFGKPVTLSCSQTLNHNVMYWYQQKSSQAPKLLFHYYDKDFNNEADTPDNFQSRRPNTSFCFLDIRSPGLGDTAMYLCATSRDLSDRLGYEQYFGPGTRLTVT.

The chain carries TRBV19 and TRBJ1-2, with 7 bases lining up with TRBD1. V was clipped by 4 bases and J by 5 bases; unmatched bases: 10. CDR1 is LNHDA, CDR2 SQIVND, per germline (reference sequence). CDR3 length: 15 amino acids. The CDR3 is CASSTTGSLRYGYTF. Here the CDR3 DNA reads TGTGCCAGTAGTACGACAGGGTCCCTCCGGTATGGCTACACCTTC.

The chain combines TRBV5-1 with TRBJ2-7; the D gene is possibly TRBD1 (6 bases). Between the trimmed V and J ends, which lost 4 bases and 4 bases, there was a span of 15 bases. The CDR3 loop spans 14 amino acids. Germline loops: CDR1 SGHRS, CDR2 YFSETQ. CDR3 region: CASSPGWTDYEQYF. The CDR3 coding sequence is TGCGCCAGCAGCCCCGGCTGGACAGATTACGAGCAGTACTTC.

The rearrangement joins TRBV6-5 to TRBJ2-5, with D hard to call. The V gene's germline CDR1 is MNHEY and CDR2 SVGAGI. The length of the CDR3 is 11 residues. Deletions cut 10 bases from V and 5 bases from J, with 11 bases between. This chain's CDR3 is CATAARETQYF. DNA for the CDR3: TGTGCCACCGCGGCGAGGGAGACCCAGTACTTC.

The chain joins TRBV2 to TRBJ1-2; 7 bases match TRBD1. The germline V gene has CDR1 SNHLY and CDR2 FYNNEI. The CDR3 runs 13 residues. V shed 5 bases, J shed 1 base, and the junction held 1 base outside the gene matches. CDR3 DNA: TGTGCCAGCAGTCGGGACAGTAACTATGGCTACACCTTC. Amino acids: CASSRDSNYGYTF.

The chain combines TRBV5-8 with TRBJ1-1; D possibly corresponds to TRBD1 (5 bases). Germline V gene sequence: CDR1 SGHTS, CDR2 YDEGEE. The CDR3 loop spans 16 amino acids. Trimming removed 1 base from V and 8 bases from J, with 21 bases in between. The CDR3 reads CASSLLRRRGTSEAFF. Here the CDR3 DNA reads TGTGCCAGCAGCTTGTTACGGAGGCGGGGGACGTCCGAAGCTTTCTTT.

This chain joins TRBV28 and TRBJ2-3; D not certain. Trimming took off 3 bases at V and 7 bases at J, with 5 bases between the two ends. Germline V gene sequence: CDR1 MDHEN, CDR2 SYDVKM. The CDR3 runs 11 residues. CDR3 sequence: CASSFLNTQYF. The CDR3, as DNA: TGTGCCAGCAGTTTCTTAAATACGCAGTATTTT. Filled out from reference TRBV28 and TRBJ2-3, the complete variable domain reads DVKVTQSSRYLVKRTGEKVFLECVQDMDHENMFWYRQDPGLGLRLIYFSYDVKMKEKGDIPEGYSVSREKKERFSLILESASTNQTSMYLCASSFLNTQYFGPGTRLTVL.

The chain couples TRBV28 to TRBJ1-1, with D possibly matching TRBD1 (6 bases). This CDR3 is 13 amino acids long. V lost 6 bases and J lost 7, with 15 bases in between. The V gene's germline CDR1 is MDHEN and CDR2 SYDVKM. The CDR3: CASSYQGRREAFF. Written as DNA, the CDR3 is TGTGCCAGCAGCTACCAGGGGCGGCGTGAAGCTTTCTTT. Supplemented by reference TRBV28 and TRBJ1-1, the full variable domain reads DVKVTQSSRYLVKRTGEKVFLECVQDMDHENMFWYRQDPGLGLRLIYFSYDVKMKEKGDIPEGYSVSREKKERFSLILESASTNQTSMYLCASSYQGRREAFFGQGTRLTVV.

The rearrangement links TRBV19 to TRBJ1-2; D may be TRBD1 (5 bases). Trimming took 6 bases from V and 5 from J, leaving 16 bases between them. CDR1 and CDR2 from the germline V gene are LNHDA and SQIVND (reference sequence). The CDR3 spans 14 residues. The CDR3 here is CASRDPGTSYGYTF. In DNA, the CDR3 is TGTGCCAGTAGGGATCCCGGGACCTCATATGGCTACACCTTC.

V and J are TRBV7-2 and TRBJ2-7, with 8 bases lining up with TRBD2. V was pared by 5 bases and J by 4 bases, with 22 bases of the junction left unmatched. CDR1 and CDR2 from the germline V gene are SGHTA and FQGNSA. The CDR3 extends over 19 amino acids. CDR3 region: CASSTPGSSGSFSVYEQYF. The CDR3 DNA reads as TGTGCCAGCAGCACCCCCGGCTCGAGCGGGAGCTTCTCCGTTTACGAGCAGTACTTC.

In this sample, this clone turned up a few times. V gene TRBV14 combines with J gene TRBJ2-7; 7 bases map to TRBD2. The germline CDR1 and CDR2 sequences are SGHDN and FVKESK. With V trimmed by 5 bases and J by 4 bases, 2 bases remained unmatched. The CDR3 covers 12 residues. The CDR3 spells CASSWGGYEQYF. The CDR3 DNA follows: TGTGCCAGCAGCTGGGGGGGATACGAGCAGTACTTC.

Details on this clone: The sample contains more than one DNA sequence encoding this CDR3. Here the CDR3 DNA reads TGCGCCAGCAGCCTAGCGGGAGTCCGGGAGCAGTACTTC. Its translation is CASSLAGVREQYF. V and J are TRBV5-1 and TRBJ2-7; TRBD2 matches 10 bases. Germline V CDR1 and CDR2: SGHRS, YFSETQ. CDR3 length: 13 amino acids. J gave up 7 bases and V 4 bases, and 5 bases lay outside the gene matches.

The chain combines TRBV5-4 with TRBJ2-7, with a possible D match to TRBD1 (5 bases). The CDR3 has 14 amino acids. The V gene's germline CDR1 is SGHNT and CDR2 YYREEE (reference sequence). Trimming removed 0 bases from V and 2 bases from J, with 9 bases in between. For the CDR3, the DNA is TGTGCCAGCAGCTTGGCAGGGTTTGCCTACGAGCAGTACTTC. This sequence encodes CASSLAGFAYEQYF.

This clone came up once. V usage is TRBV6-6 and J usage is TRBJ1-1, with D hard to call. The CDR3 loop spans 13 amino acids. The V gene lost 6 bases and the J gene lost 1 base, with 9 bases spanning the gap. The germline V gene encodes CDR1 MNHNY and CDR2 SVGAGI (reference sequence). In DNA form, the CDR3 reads TGTGCCAGCAGCCAGGATACGAACACTGAAGCTTTCTTT. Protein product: CASSQDTNTEAFF.

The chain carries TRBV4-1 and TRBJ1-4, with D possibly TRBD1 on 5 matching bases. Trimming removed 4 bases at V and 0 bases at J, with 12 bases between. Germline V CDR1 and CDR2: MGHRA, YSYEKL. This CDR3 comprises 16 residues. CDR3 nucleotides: TGCGCCAGCAGCCGTTTCAGGGTTTCAACTAATGAAAAACTGTTTTTT. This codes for CASSRFRVSTNEKLFF.

The CDR3 loop reads CSVAGTLLNYGYTF. Here the CDR3 DNA reads TGCAGCGTTGCCGGGACACTTTTAAACTATGGCTACACCTTC. The rearrangement joins TRBV29-1 to TRBJ1-2; a possible D gene is TRBD1 (6 bases). Germline assignment: CDR1 SQVTM and CDR2 ANQGSEA. The CDR3 spans 14 residues. V was shortened by 4 bases and J by 2 bases, with 14 bases between the two germline ends.

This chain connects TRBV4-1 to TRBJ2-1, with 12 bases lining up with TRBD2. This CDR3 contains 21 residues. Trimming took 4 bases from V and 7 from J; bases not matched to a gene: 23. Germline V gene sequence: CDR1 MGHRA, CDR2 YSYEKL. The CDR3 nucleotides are TGCGCCAGCAGCCTCCGAGACGCGACTAGCGGGAGCCACCTCGAGAGAAATGAGCAGTTCTTC. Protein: CASSLRDATSGSHLERNEQFF.

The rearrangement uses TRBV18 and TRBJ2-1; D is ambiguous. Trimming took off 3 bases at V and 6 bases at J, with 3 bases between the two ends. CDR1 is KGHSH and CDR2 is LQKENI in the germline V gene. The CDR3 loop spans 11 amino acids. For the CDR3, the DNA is TGTGCCAGCTCACCGGCCAATGAGCAGTTCTTC. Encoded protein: CASSPANEQFF. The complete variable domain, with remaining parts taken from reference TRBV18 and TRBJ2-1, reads NAGVMQNPRHLVRRRGQEARLRCSPMKGHSHVYWYRQLPEEGLKFMVYLQKENIIDESGMPKERFSAEFPKEGPSILRIQQVVRGDSAAYFCASSPANEQFFGPGTRLTVL.

CDR3: CAISEFKEAGELFF. The CDR3, as DNA: TGTGCCATCAGTGAGTTTAAGGAAGCCGGGGAGCTGTTTTTT. The chain joins TRBV10-3 to TRBJ2-2; D is unclear. CDR1 and CDR2 from the germline V gene are ENHRY and SYGVKD. Trimming shortened V by 1 base and J by 6 bases, and 9 bases separated the two germline ends. This CDR3 has 14 residues.